One sample yielded the 15 T cell receptor beta chains listed below, sequenced in a study of T cell responses to AZD1222 COVID-19 vaccine. Sequencing used immunoSEQ multiplex PCR; TCRdb keeps in-frame clones, though not all of them. The sample records 95,000 to 110,000 clones, 80% to 90% being singletons. Sequenced here: peripheral blood, sampled on day 0 of AZD1222 vaccination. These receptor sequences come from an adult in good health.

The chain uses TRBV13 and TRBJ2-7, with a weak D call TRBD2 (5 bases). The V gene lost 6 bases and the J gene lost 6 bases, with 21 bases spanning the gap. This CDR3 region has 15 residues. Germline CDR1 reads PRHDT; CDR2 reads FYEKMQ (reference sequence). The CDR3: CASSSRTRARGEQYF. The CDR3 DNA follows: TGTGCCAGCAGTTCGAGGACGCGGGCTCGCGGCGAGCAGTACTTC.

The rearrangement joins TRBV12-3 or TRBV12-4 to TRBJ2-1; D is undetermined. Trimming removed 3 bases at V and 6 bases at J, with 6 bases between. CDR3 length equals 12 residues. The CDR3 loop reads CASSFGSNEQFF. As DNA, the CDR3 is TGTGCCAGCAGTTTTGGGTCCAATGAGCAGTTCTTC.

V is TRBV4-3 and J is TRBJ1-6, with TRBD1 as a possible D gene (5 bases). Germline V gene sequence: CDR1 LGHNA, CDR2 YSLEER. This CDR3 has 13 amino acids. Trimming pared 4 bases from V and 7 bases from J, leaving 8 bases between. The CDR3 reads CASSLTANSPLHF. CDR3 DNA: TGCGCCAGCAGCCTGACAGCGAATTCACCCCTCCACTTT.

This clone was observed once. This rearrangement joins TRBV7-9 to TRBJ1-2; 11 nucleotides line up with TRBD1. The ends lost 6 bases at V and 4 bases at J; junction bases unmatched: 10. Germline loops: CDR1 SEHNR, CDR2 FQNEAQ (reference sequence). This CDR3 has 16 residues. The CDR3 DNA sequence: TGTGCCAGCAGGTCCCGGGACAGGGGGTTACCCTATGGCTACACCTTC. Amino acids: CASRSRDRGLPYGYTF.

The chain couples TRBV4-1 to TRBJ1-1; D not certain. V lost 0 bases, J lost 4 bases, and 12 bases lay in between. The germline gives CDR1 MGHRA, CDR2 YSYEKL. The CDR3 extends over 15 amino acids. The CDR3 nucleotides read TGCGCCAGCAGCCAAGAGGGAGGGTTTGCCACTGAAGCTTTCTTT. Encoded protein: CASSQEGGFATEAFF.

The rearrangement links TRBV28 to TRBJ1-1, with D unclear. This CDR3 has 12 residues. Trimming shortened V by 9 bases and J by 2 bases, and 10 bases separated the two germline ends. Germline V lookup: CDR1 MDHEN, CDR2 SYDVKM. The CDR3 reads CASYGHNTEAFF. In DNA, the CDR3 is TGTGCCAGTTATGGGCATAACACTGAAGCTTTCTTT.

This rearrangement joins TRBV6-5 to TRBJ1-2; D is perhaps TRBD1 (5 bases). Per germline, CDR1 MNHEY and CDR2 SVGAGI. CDR3 size: 15 residues. Trimming left V 6 bases short and J 2 bases short, with 16 bases between. The CDR3 sequence is CASRYQPTVNYGYTF. As DNA, the CDR3 is TGTGCCAGCAGGTACCAACCGACAGTCAACTATGGCTACACCTTC.

The gene calls are TRBV7-2 and TRBJ1-4, with 8 bases that match TRBD1. Germline V gene lookup returns CDR1 SGHTA and CDR2 FQGNSA. The CDR3 sequence is 14 residues long. The trim removed 4 bases at V and 7 bases at J, leaving 5 bases unmatched. CDR3 sequence: CASSWGDRPEKLFF. Here the CDR3 DNA reads TGTGCCAGCAGCTGGGGGGACAGGCCTGAAAAACTGTTTTTT.

The rearrangement joins TRBV10-3 to TRBJ1-2; unclear D gene. Trimming stripped 2 bases from V and 4 bases from J, with 8 bases between. Looked up from germline, CDR1 is ENHRY and CDR2 is SYGVKD. This CDR3 region has 13 residues. The DNA for the CDR3 is TGTGCCATCAGTGAGAGGGTTCTCTATGGCTACACCTTC. Protein: CAISERVLYGYTF.

The chain carries TRBV4-3 and TRBJ1-1; 8 nucleotides match TRBD1. The CDR3 contains 14 residues. The V gene end was trimmed by 3 bases and the J gene end by 4 bases; junction bases not matched to a gene: 4. The V gene's germline CDR1 is LGHNA and CDR2 YSLEER. Here the CDR3 DNA reads TGCGCCAGCAGCCAGAACAGGGGGGTCACTGAAGCTTTCTTT. Translated, it gives CASSQNRGVTEAFF.

V usage is TRBV7-2 and J usage is TRBJ2-5; D is undetermined. Per the germline V gene, CDR1 is SGHTA and CDR2 is FQGNSA. V was cut by 1 base and J by 3 bases, with 9 bases left in between. CDR3 size: 14 residues. CDR3 coding DNA: TGTGCCAGCAGCTTAGAGGTCTACAAAGAGACCCAGTACTTC. The encoded protein is CASSLEVYKETQYF.

The V gene is TRBV9, the J gene TRBJ2-3, with 9 bases matching TRBD1. The germline V gene has CDR1 SGDLS and CDR2 YYNGEE. This CDR3 has 17 residues. The V segment lost 0 bases and the J segment 1 base; nucleotides outside the gene matches: 6. Here the CDR3 DNA reads TGTGCCAGCAGCGTAGAAACAGGGGGCGCCGGCACAGATACGCAGTATTTT. It codes for CASSVETGGAGTDTQYF.

The chain carries TRBV3-1 (or the pseudogene TRBV3-2) and TRBJ2-7; D is ambiguous. Germline CDR1 LGHDT, CDR2 YNNKEL (reference sequence). V was trimmed by 8 bases and J by 0 bases, leaving 8 bases between them. There are 12 residues in the CDR3. CDR3 region: CASPRGSYEQYF. CDR3 coding DNA: TGTGCCAGCCCCAGAGGCTCCTACGAGCAGTACTTC.

This chain connects TRBV6-5 to TRBJ1-1; D may be TRBD1 (6 bases). Trimming took off 4 bases at V and 1 base at J, with 10 bases between the two ends. This CDR3 has 14 amino acids. Germline loops: CDR1 MNHEY, CDR2 SVGAGI. CDR3 bases: TGTGCCAGCAGTTTTCGGACAGCGAACACTGAAGCTTTCTTT. Residues: CASSFRTANTEAFF.

This chain uses TRBV9 with TRBJ1-6; D gene uncertain. The CDR3 length is 14 residues. Trimming removed 1 base at V and 7 bases at J, with 9 bases between. The V gene's germline CDR1 is SGDLS and CDR2 YYNGEE. In nucleotides, the CDR3 is TGTGCCAGCAGCGTAATCGGTCCGAATTCACCCCTCCACTTT. Translating it yields CASSVIGPNSPLHF.